This TCR beta chain was identified in a study of graft-versus-host responses after intestinal transplantation. Study in general: Anti-thymocyte globulin was used for induction in all recipients, who then took tacrolimus and steroids for 3 to 4 years.

This CDR3 has 16 residues. V gave up 4 bases and J gave up 4 bases; unmatched junction bases: 11. Germline V gene data show CDR1 as MGHRA and CDR2 as YSYEKL. In this sample, this clone turned up once. Antigen specificity is unknown. Repertoires were generated with immunoSEQ multiplex PCR, while TCRdb's copy carries only in-frame clones and drops some. The sample includes about 100,000 clones, about 90% of them seen just once. Sequenced material: unstimulated CD4+ T cells sorted from spleen or lymph node cells, taken before transplant. The clonotype was recovered from a human donor who was the organ donor for an intestinal transplant. The rearrangement joins TRBV4-1 to TRBJ2-5, with 8 bases identical to TRBD1. DNA of the CDR3: TGCGCCAGCAGCCCGATCGGACAGGGCAGGCCAGAGACCCAGTACTTC. It translates to CASSPIGQGRPETQYF.